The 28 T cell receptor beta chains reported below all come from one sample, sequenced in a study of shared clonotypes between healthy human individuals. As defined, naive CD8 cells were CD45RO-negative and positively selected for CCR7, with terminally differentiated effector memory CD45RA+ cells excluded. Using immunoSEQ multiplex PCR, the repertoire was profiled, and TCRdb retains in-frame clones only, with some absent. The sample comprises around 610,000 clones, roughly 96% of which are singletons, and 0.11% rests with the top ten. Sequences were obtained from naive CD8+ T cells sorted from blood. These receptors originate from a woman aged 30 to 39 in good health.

The CDR3 DNA sequence: TGTGCCAGCAGCGTATTTAGCGGGGGACTTAACACAGATACGCAGTATTTT. Protein: CASSVFSGGLNTDTQYF. The chain is built from TRBV9 and TRBJ2-3; 9 bases match TRBD2. From germline, CDR1 is SGDLS and CDR2 YYNGEE. The V segment lost 1 base and the J segment 2 bases; nucleotides outside the gene matches: 8. This CDR3 is 17 amino acids long.

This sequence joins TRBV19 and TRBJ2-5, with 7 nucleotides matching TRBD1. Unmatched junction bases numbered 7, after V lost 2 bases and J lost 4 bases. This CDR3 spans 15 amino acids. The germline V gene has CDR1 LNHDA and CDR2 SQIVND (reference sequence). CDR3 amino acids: CASSIKQGTRETQYF. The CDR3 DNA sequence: TGTGCCAGTAGTATAAAACAGGGGACCCGAGAGACCCAGTACTTC.

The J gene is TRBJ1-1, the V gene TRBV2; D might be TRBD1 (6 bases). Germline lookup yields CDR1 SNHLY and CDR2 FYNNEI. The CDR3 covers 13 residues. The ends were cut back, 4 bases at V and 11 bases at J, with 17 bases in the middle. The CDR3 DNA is TGTGCCAGCAGTGCCAGGGGTCCCTGGGCGGCTTTCTTT. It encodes CASSARGPWAAFF.

CDR3 sequence (DNA): TGTGCCAGCAGCTTATCACAGAGAAACATTCAGTACTTC. It is translated as CASSLSQRNIQYF. J is TRBJ2-4 and V is TRBV7-6, with D hard to call. This CDR3 is built from 13 residues. V was cut by 2 bases and J by 6 bases, with 8 bases left in between. CDR1 is SGHVS, CDR2 FNYEAQ, per germline.

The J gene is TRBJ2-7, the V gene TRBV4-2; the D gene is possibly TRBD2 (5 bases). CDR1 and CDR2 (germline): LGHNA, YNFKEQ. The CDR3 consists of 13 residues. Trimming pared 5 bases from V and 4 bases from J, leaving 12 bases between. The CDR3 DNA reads TGTGCCAGCAGCTCGAGTCCGGGATACGAGCAGTACTTC. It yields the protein CASSSSPGYEQYF.

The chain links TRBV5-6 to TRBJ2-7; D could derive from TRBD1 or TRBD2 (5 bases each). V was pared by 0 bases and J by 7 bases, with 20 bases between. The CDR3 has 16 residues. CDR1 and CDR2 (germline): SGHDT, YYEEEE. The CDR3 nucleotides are TGTGCCAGCAGCTTGGCATCTTCGGGGACCCCCGGGGAGCAGTACTTC. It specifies CASSLASSGTPGEQYF.

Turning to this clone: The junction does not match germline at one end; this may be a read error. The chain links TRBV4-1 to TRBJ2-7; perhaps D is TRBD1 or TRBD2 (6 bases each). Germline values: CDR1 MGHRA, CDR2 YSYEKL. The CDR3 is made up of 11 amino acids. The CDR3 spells CASSPGAGQYF. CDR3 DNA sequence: TGTGCCAGCAGCCCGGGGGCGGGGCAGTACTTC.

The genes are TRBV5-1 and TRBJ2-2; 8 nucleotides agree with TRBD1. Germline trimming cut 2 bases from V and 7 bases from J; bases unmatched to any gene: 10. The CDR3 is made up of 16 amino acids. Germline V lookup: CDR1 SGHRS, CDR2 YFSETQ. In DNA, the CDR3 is TGCGCCAGCAGCTTCAGGGGCAGGGGGCATGGCGGGGAGCTGTTTTTT. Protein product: CASSFRGRGHGGELFF.

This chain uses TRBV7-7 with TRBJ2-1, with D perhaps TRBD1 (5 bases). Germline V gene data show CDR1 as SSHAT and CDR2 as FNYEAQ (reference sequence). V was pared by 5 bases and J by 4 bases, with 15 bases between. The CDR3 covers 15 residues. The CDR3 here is CASSVGAAGYNEQFF. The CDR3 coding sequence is TGTGCCAGCAGCGTAGGGGCGGCAGGATACAATGAGCAGTTCTTC.

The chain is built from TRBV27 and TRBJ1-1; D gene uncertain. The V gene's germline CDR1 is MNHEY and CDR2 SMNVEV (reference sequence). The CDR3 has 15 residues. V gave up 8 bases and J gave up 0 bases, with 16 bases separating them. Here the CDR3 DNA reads TGTGCCAGCTCAAAATCCGGCGGATTGAACACTGAAGCTTTCTTT. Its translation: CASSKSGGLNTEAFF.

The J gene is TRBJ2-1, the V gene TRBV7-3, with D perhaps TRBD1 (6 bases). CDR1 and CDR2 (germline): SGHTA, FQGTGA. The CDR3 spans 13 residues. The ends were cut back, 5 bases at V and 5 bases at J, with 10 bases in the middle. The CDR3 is CASSPDSDNEQFF. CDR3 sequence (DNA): TGTGCCAGCAGCCCGGACAGTGACAATGAGCAGTTCTTC.

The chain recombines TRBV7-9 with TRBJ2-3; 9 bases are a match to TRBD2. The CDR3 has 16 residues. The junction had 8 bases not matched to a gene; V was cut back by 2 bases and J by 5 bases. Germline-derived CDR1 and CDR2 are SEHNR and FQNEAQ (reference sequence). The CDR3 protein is CASSLHIAGVGDTQYF. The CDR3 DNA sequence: TGTGCCAGCAGCTTACACATAGCGGGAGTAGGAGATACGCAGTATTTT.

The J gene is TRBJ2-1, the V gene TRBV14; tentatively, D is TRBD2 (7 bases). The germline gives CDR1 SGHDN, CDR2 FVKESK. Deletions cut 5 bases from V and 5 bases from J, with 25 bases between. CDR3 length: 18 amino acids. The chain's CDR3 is CASSNREVAGVFDNEQFF. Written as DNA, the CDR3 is TGTGCCAGCAGCAACAGGGAGGTGGCGGGAGTTTTCGACAATGAGCAGTTCTTC.

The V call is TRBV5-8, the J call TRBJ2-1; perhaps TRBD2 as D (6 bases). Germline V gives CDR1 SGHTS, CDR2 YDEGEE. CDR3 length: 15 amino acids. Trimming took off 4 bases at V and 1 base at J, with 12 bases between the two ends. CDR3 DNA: TGTGCCAGCAGCCCCTCCCGGGGGTCCTACAATGAGCAGTTCTTC. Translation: CASSPSRGSYNEQFF.

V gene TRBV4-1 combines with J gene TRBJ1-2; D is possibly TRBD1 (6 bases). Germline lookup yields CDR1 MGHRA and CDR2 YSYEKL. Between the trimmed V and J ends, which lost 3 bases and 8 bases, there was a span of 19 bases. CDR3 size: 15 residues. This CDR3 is CASSQPTGPRGGYTF. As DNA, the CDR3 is TGCGCCAGCAGCCAGCCAACCGGGCCAAGGGGGGGCTACACCTTC.

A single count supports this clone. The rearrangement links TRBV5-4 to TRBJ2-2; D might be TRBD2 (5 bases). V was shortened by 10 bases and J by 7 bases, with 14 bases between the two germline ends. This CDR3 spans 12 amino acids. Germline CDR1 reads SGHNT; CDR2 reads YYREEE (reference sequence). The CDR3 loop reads CACRGEGGELFF. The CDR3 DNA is TGTGCCTGCCGCGGAGAGGGCGGGGAGCTGTTTTTT.

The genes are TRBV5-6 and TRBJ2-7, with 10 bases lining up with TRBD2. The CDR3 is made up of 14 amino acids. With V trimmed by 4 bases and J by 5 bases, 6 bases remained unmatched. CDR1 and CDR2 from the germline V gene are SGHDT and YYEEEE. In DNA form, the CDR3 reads TGTGCCAGCAGCCCGGGACTAGCGAAGGACGAGCAGTACTTC. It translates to CASSPGLAKDEQYF.

CDR3 in amino acids: CASSLILGDTQYF. CDR3 nucleotides: TGTGCCAGCAGCTTAATCTTAGGGGATACGCAGTATTTT. The V call is TRBV7-3, the J call TRBJ2-3; no clear D. The CDR3 consists of 13 residues. The V end lost 1 base, the J end lost 6 bases, and 8 bases lay between the germline ends. Germline V gives CDR1 SGHTA, CDR2 FQGTGA.

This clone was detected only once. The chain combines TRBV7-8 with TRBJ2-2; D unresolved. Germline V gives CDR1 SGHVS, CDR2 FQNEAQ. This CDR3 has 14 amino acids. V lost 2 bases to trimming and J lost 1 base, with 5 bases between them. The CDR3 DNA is TGTGCCAGCAGCTTACGGCGGAACACCGGGGAGCTGTTTTTT. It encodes CASSLRRNTGELFF.

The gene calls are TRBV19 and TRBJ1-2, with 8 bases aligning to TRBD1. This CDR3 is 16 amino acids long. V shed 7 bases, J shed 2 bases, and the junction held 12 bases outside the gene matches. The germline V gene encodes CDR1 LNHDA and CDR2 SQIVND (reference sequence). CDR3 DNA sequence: TGTGCCAGTATTGGGGACAGGCGATACCGAAACTATGGCTACACCTTC. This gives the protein CASIGDRRYRNYGYTF. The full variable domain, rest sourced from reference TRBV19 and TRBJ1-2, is DGGITQSPKYLFRKEGQNVTLSCEQNLNHDAMYWYRQDPGQGLRLIYYSQIVNDFQKGDIAEGYSVSREKKESFPLTVTSAQKNPTAFYLCASIGDRRYRNYGYTFGSGTRLTVV.

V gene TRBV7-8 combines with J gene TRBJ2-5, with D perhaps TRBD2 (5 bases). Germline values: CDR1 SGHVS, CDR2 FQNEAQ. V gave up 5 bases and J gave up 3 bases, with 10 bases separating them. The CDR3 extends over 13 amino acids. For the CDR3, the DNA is TGTGCCAGCAGCCCATCGGGGAAAGAGACCCAGTACTTC. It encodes CASSPSGKETQYF.

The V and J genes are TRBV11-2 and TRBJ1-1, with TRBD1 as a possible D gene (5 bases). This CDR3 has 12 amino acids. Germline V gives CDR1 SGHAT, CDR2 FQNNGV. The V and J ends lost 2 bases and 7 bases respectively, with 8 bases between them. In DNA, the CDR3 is TGTGCCAGCAGCTTATTGGGGGATGAAGCTTTCTTT. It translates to CASSLLGDEAFF.

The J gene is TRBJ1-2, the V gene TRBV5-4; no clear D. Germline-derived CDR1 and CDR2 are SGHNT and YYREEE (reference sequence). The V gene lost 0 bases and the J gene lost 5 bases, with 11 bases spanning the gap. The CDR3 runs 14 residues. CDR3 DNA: TGTGCCAGCAGCTTGGATCTTAGTGATTATGGCTACACCTTC. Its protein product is CASSLDLSDYGYTF.

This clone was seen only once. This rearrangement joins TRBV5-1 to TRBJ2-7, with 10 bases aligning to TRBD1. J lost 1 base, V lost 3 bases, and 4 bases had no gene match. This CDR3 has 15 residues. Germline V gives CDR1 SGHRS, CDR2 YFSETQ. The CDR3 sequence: CASSWRTGGSYEQYF. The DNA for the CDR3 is TGCGCCAGCAGCTGGAGGACAGGGGGTTCCTACGAGCAGTACTTC.

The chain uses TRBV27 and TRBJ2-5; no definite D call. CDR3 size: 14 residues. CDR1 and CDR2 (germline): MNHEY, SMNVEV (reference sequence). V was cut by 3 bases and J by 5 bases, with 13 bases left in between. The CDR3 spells CASSFMGHGETQYF. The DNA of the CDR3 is TGTGCCAGCAGTTTCATGGGTCACGGGGAGACCCAGTACTTC.

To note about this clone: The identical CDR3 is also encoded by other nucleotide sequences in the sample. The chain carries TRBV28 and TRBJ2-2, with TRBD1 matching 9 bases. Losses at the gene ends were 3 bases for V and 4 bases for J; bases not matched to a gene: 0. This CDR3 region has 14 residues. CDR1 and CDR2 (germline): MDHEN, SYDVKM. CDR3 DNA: TGTGCCAGCAGTTTGACAGGGGGCACCGGGGAGCTGTTTTTT. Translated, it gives CASSLTGGTGELFF.

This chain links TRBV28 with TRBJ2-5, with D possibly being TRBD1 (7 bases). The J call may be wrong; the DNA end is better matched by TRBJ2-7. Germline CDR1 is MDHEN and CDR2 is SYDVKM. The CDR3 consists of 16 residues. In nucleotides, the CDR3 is TGTGCCAGCAGCCCACCCGCGGGACAGTGGTCCTACGAGCAGTACTTC. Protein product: CASSPPAGQWSYEQYF.

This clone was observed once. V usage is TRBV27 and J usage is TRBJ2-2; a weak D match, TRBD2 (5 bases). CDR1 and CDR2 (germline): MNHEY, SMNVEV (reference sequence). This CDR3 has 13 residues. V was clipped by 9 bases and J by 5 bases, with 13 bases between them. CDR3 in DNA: TGTGCCAGTGGATGGCCGGGAACCGGGGAGCTGTTTTTT. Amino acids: CASGWPGTGELFF.